These T cell receptor beta chains were read from a single sample in a study of CD8 T cells in ankylosing spondylitis. TCRdb re-analysed the 5' RACE reads in MiXCR, keeping a single row per CDR3 protein. The sample has hundreds of thousands of distinct CDR3 sequences; roughly 8% are singletons. The sample was blood, either unsorted or a sorted T cell fraction (not recorded which). These receptors were taken from a female donor with ankylosing spondylitis or in good health (not recorded which). CDR3s include the opening cysteine and the closing phenylalanine or tryptophan. Each record gives: D gene, J gene, V gene, clone size, CDR3 protein, CDR3 DNA. The D gene is left open where the match is weak. The size field is filled for only some rows; it gives once, few, many or a size class.

d_gene: TRBD1; j_gene: TRBJ1-2; v_gene: TRBV20-1; abundance: many; CDR3aa: CSAFGQEGTYGYTF; CDR3nt: TGCAGTGCTTTCGGACAGGAAGGGACCTATGGCTACACCTTC
d_gene: -; j_gene: TRBJ2-1; v_gene: TRBV7-6; abundance: many; CDR3aa: CASSRQANEQFF; CDR3nt: TGTGCCAGCAGTCGACAGGCCAATGAGCAGTTCTTC
d_gene: -; j_gene: TRBJ2-5; v_gene: TRBV6-1; abundance: many; CDR3aa: CASSGPGAKETQYF; CDR3nt: TGTGCCAGCAGTGGACCTGGGGCTAAAGAGACCCAGTACTTC
d_gene: -; j_gene: TRBJ1-2; v_gene: TRBV7-2; abundance: -; CDR3aa: CASSGTFNYGYTF; CDR3nt: TGTGCCAGCAGCGGGACCTTTAACTATGGCTACACCTTC
d_gene: TRBD2; j_gene: TRBJ2-1; v_gene: TRBV9; abundance: many; CDR3aa: CASSVTTTGTSNNEQFF; CDR3nt: TGTGCCAGCAGCGTGACAACGACCGGGACTAGCAACAATGAGCAGTTCTTC
d_gene: -; j_gene: TRBJ2-5; v_gene: TRBV10-2; abundance: many; CDR3aa: CASSHAIYTQETQYF; CDR3nt: TGCGCCAGCAGCCACGCCATTTACACACAAGAGACCCAGTACTTC
d_gene: -; j_gene: TRBJ1-1; v_gene: TRBV7-9; abundance: -; CDR3aa: CASSSVAGSGNTEAFF; CDR3nt: TGTGCCAGCAGCTCCGTCGCAGGGTCTGGGAACACTGAAGCTTTCTTT
d_gene: -; j_gene: TRBJ2-7; v_gene: TRBV28; abundance: many; CDR3aa: CASSPWGSSSYEQYF; CDR3nt: TGTGCCAGCAGCCCCTGGGGGTCGTCGTCCTACGAGCAGTACTTC
d_gene: -; j_gene: TRBJ2-7; v_gene: TRBV27; abundance: many; CDR3aa: CASRGGRQFSYEQYF; CDR3nt: TGTGCCAGCAGGGGTGGCCGCCAGTTCTCCTACGAGCAGTACTTC
d_gene: -; j_gene: TRBJ2-1; v_gene: TRBV7-9; abundance: many; CDR3aa: CASNPPSASF; CDR3nt: TGTGCCAGCAACCCACCGTCGGCCAGCTTC
d_gene: -; j_gene: TRBJ2-7; v_gene: TRBV5-6; abundance: few; CDR3aa: CASSLGLASSYEQYF; CDR3nt: TGTGCCAGCAGCTTGGGGCTAGCGAGCTCCTACGAGCAGTACTTC
d_gene: TRBD1; j_gene: TRBJ1-5; v_gene: TRBV6-2/TRBV6-3; abundance: many; CDR3aa: CASSPQGQGDQPQHF; CDR3nt: TGTGCCAGCAGTCCTCAAGGACAGGGGGATCAGCCCCAGCATTTT
d_gene: -; j_gene: TRBJ1-4; v_gene: TRBV4-1; abundance: many; CDR3aa: CASSQDPRGREKLFF; CDR3nt: TGCGCCAGCAGCCAAGATCCGCGGGGGAGGGAAAAACTGTTTTTT
d_gene: -; j_gene: TRBJ2-5; v_gene: TRBV20-1; abundance: many; CDR3aa: CSANFRGPLQETQYF; CDR3nt: TGCAGTGCCAACTTTAGGGGCCCCCTGCAAGAGACCCAGTACTTC
d_gene: -; j_gene: TRBJ1-5; v_gene: TRBV5-5; abundance: many; CDR3aa: CASSLDGASNQPQHF; CDR3nt: TGTGCCAGCAGCTTGGATGGGGCCAGCAATCAGCCCCAGCATTTT
d_gene: TRBD1; j_gene: TRBJ2-5; v_gene: TRBV20-1; abundance: many; CDR3aa: CSARNPQGVGETQYF; CDR3nt: TGCAGTGCTAGAAATCCCCAGGGGGTAGGGGAGACCCAGTACTTC
d_gene: -; j_gene: TRBJ2-1; v_gene: TRBV6-2/TRBV6-3; abundance: -; CDR3aa: CASRGAVKYNEQFF; CDR3nt: TGTGCCAGCCGTGGAGCGGTTAAATACAATGAGCAGTTCTTC
d_gene: -; j_gene: TRBJ2-5; v_gene: TRBV20-1; abundance: many; CDR3aa: CSAILPETQYF; CDR3nt: TGCAGTGCTATTTTACCGGAGACCCAGTACTTC
d_gene: TRBD2; j_gene: TRBJ2-7; v_gene: TRBV6-2/TRBV6-3; abundance: many; CDR3aa: CASGGLAGGTRSSYEQYF; CDR3nt: TGTGCCAGCGGAGGCCTAGCGGGAGGAACACGTAGCTCCTACGAGCAGTACTTC
d_gene: TRBD1; j_gene: TRBJ1-2; v_gene: TRBV27; abundance: many; CDR3aa: CASREQGALGGYTF; CDR3nt: TGTGCCAGCAGGGAACAGGGGGCGCTGGGTGGCTACACCTTC
d_gene: -; j_gene: TRBJ2-2; v_gene: TRBV2; abundance: many; CDR3aa: CASRGGPGELFF; CDR3nt: TGTGCCAGCAGGGGAGGCCCCGGGGAGCTGTTTTTT
d_gene: -; j_gene: TRBJ2-1; v_gene: TRBV20-1; abundance: many; CDR3aa: CSARDAWGHYNEQFF; CDR3nt: TGCAGTGCTAGAGACGCGTGGGGGCACTACAATGAGCAGTTCTTC
d_gene: -; j_gene: TRBJ2-3; v_gene: TRBV11-3; abundance: many; CDR3aa: CASSPGANGGDTQYF; CDR3nt: TGTGCCAGCAGCCCAGGAGCCAACGGGGGAGATACGCAGTATTTT
d_gene: -; j_gene: TRBJ2-2; v_gene: TRBV29-1; abundance: many; CDR3aa: CSVERGPNTGELFF; CDR3nt: TGCAGCGTTGAACGGGGACCGAACACCGGGGAGCTGTTTTTT
d_gene: TRBD1; j_gene: TRBJ2-5; v_gene: TRBV7-9; abundance: many; CDR3aa: CASSIPGQGSWETQYF; CDR3nt: TGTGCCAGCAGCATACCGGGACAGGGGTCGTGGGAGACCCAGTACTTC
d_gene: -; j_gene: TRBJ2-7; v_gene: TRBV29-1; abundance: once; CDR3aa: CSVVTNGSGYEQYF; CDR3nt: TGCAGCGTTGTTACTAACGGGAGTGGGTACGAGCAGTACTTC
d_gene: -; j_gene: TRBJ1-1; v_gene: TRBV20-1; abundance: many; CDR3aa: CSARDPGNTEAFF; CDR3nt: TGCAGTGCTAGAGATCCGGGGAACACTGAAGCTTTCTTT
d_gene: -; j_gene: TRBJ2-7; v_gene: TRBV5-1; abundance: many; CDR3aa: CASSVPGSYEQYF; CDR3nt: TGCGCCAGCAGCGTGCCGGGCTCCTACGAGCAGTACTTC
d_gene: -; j_gene: TRBJ2-2; v_gene: TRBV6-2/TRBV6-3; abundance: many; CDR3aa: CAARTLTGELFF; CDR3nt: TGTGCCGCCCGGACTCTTACCGGGGAGCTGTTTTTT
d_gene: -; j_gene: TRBJ2-7; v_gene: TRBV10-1; abundance: many; CDR3aa: CASSDTHYSYEQYF; CDR3nt: TGCGCCAGCAGTGATACCCATTACTCCTACGAGCAGTACTTC
d_gene: -; j_gene: TRBJ2-7; v_gene: TRBV7-2; abundance: many; CDR3aa: CASSLSGQSSYEQYF; CDR3nt: TGTGCCAGCAGCCTTAGCGGACAGAGCTCCTACGAGCAGTACTTC
d_gene: TRBD2; j_gene: TRBJ2-4; v_gene: TRBV7-6; abundance: -; CDR3aa: CASSSAGAVNIQYF; CDR3nt: TGTGCCAGCAGCTCAGCGGGAGCTGTGAACATTCAGTACTTC